This T cell receptor beta chain was profiled in a study of shared clonotypes between healthy human individuals. Study-level points and caveats: What naive subsets generally showed was a larger estimated richness than memory subsets showed.

The test was conducted at deep level. TCRdb's copy holds only in-frame clones and misses some; the assay was immunoSEQ multiplex PCR. The sample has fewer than 850,000 clones, approximately 96% seen once. V lost 2 bases and J lost 12; bases outside the gene matches: 9. Germline loops: CDR1 LNHNV, CDR2 YYDKDF (reference sequence). CDR3 length equals 15 residues. As defined, naive CD8 cells were CD45RO-negative and positively selected for CCR7, with terminally differentiated effector memory CD45RA+ cells excluded. This clone was recorded only once. Its antigen is unknown. Sequenced sample: naive CD8+ T cells sorted from blood. J is TRBJ2-1 and V is TRBV15, with TRBD1 matching 11 bases. The clonotype was recovered from a man aged 25-45 years in good health. CDR3 sequence: CATSRLTLGTGGQFF. CDR3 DNA: TGTGCCACCAGCAGACTTACACTCGGGACAGGGGGGCAGTTCTTC.